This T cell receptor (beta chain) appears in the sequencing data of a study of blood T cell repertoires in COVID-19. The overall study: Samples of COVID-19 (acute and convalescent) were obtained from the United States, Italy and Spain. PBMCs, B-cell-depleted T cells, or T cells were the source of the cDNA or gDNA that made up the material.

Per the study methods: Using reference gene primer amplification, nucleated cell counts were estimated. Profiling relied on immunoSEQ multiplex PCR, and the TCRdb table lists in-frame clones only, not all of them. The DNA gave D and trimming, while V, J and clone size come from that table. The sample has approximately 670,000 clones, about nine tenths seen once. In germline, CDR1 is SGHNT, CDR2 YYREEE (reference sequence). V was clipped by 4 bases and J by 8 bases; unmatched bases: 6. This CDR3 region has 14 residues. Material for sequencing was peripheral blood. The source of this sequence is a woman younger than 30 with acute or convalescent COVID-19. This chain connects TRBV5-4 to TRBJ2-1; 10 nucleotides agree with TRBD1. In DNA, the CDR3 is TGTGCCAGCAGCCCCGGGACAGGGGAGTATGAGCAGTTCTTC. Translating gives CASSPGTGEYEQFF.